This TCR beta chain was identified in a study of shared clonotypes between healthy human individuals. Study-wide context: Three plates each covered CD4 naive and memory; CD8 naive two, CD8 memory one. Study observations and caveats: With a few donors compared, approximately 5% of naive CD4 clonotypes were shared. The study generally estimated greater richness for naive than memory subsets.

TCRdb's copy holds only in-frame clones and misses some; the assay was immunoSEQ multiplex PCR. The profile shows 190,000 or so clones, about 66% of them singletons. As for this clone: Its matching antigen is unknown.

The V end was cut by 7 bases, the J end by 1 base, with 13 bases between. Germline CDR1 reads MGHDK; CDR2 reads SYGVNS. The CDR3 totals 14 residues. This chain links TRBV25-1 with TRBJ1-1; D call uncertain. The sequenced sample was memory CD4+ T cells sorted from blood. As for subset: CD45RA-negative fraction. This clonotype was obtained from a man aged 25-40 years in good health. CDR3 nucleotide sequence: TGTGCCAGCAAGAAGTCGGGAACGAACACTGAAGCTTTCTTT. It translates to CASKKSGTNTEAFF.